The sequence of this T cell receptor beta chain was determined in a study of relationships among human T cell subsets. Points from the study as a whole: Across seven subsets, gene usage, CDR3 length and N-additions did not differ significantly.

Germline V gene lookup returns CDR1 SEHNR and CDR2 FQNEAQ (reference sequence). The CDR3 has 18 amino acids. With 5 bases clipped from V and 4 bases from J, the junction kept 13 bases outside the gene matches. From the CD45RA-negative fraction, anti-CD45RO beads picked out CD45RA-RO+ memory T cells. This clonotype was found once. The antigen is undetermined. The T cell receptor alpha and beta CDR3 regions were amplified from mRNA by semiquantitative ARM-PCR. ARM-PCR used tagged nested gene-specific primers, then communal superprimers for exponential amplification. TCRdb reanalysed the multiplex PCR reads using MiXCR and keeps one entry per CDR3 protein. The table has about 8,900 distinct CDR3 sequences, around 52% seen once.

The chain combines TRBV7-9 with TRBJ2-3; 12 bases map to TRBD2. Sequencing was performed on memory T cells sorted from blood. The receptor was isolated from a man between 40 and 49 years old in good health. Written as DNA, the CDR3 is TGTGCCAGCAGCCCCGGGACTAGCGGGCCCCCTATGCCAGATACGCAGTATTTT. Encoded protein: CASSPGTSGPPMPDTQYF.